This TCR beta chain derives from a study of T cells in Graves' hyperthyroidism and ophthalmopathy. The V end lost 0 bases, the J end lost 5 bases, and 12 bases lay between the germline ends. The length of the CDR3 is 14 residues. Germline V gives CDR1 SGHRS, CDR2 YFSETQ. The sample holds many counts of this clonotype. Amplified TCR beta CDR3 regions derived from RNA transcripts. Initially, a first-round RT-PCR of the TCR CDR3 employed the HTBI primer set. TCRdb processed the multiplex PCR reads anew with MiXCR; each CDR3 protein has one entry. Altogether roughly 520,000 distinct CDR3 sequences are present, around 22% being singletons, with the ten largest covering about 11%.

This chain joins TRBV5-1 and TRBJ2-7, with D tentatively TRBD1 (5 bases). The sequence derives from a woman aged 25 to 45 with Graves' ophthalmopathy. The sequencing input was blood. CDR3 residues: CASSLDPGKNEQYF. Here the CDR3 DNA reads TGCGCCAGCAGCTTGGATCCAGGGAAAAACGAGCAGTACTTC.